This T cell receptor (beta chain) was captured in a study of vaccination effects on CD4 cells after COVID-19. Study summary: Ahead of sequencing, the ViraFEST assay grew antigen-specific CD4+ T cells using viral peptide pools.

With 3 bases clipped from V and 1 base from J, the junction kept 7 bases outside the gene matches. There are 16 residues in the CDR3. Germline CDR1 SGHTA, CDR2 FQGNSA. It was after 10 days of culture that CD4+ T cells were isolated. Subjects were given two BNT162b2 or mRNA-1273 vaccine doses. Researchers swapped half the medium for IL-2 medium on both days 3 and 7. Sequenced by immunoSEQ multiplex PCR; TCRdb stores in-frame clones only, minus some. The table has approximately 47,000 clones, 55% to 75% seen once. This clone came up a few times. Its antigen is as yet unknown. The rearrangement uses TRBV7-2 and TRBJ2-7; TRBD2 aligns across 9 bases. The receptor's source is a human donor who received a COVID-19 vaccine. This specimen was CD4+ T cells from PBMCs cultured without peptide, taken after COVID-19 vaccination. The CDR3 nucleotides are TGTGCCAGCAGCTTCACGAGCGGGAGGAGTTCCTACGAGCAGTACTTC. This gives the protein CASSFTSGRSSYEQYF.